This T cell receptor beta chain was captured by sequencing in a study of T-cell memory formation after mild COVID-19. On the study more broadly: Clusters of TCRs were largely donor specific. Study results and caveats: Mostly located in CM and EM were contracting CD4+ clones, with contracting CD8+ clones located in EMRA.

Barcoded TCR alpha and TCR beta cDNA libraries with UMIs came from 5'RACE using constant-segment primers. TCRdb itself ran the 5' RACE reads through MiXCR, one entry per CDR3 protein. The table has hundreds of thousands of distinct CDR3 sequences, 20% seen once. This clonotype was counted many times. Its antigen is still unknown. The sequence came from an adult woman who had mild COVID-19 (a few samples of this study predate the infection). Cell type and time point are not known. The sequencing input was PBMCs or a T cell subset sorted from them (not recorded which).

The CDR3 nucleotides are TGTGCCTGGAGTCCCTCGGGACTAGCTGCCCTAAACATTCAGTACTTC. This encodes CAWSPSGLAALNIQYF. The chain couples TRBV30 to TRBJ2-4; 9 bases are shared with TRBD2. CDR1 is GTSNPN and CDR2 is SVGIG in the germline V gene (reference sequence). The CDR3 is made up of 16 amino acids. The trim removed 2 bases at V and 6 bases at J, leaving 11 bases unmatched.